This T cell receptor (beta chain) was profiled in a study of blood T cell repertoires in COVID-19. Overall study context: Italy, Spain and the United States were the sources of the convalescent and acute COVID-19 samples. The cDNA or gDNA used as material had been derived from T cells, B-cell-depleted T cells, or PBMCs.

After removal of 7 bases from V and 1 base from J, the junction contained 5 bases not matched to a gene. The CDR3 loop spans 13 amino acids. CDR1 is SQVTM, CDR2 ANQGSEA, per germline. In the original processing: Estimation of nucleated cell counts relied on the amplification of reference gene primers. Sequencing was performed with immunoSEQ multiplex PCR; in TCRdb, only in-frame clones are kept and a portion is missing. That table supplies the V and J calls and clone size; D and trimming were determined from the DNA. Of 100,000 or so clones detected, 82% appear once; the ten largest clones hold around 7%.

The sequence came from a man aged 45 to 65 with active or convalescent COVID-19. Sequencing was done on a sample of peripheral blood. The chain is built from TRBV29-1 and TRBJ1-1; the match to TRBD1 covers 8 bases. The CDR3 protein is CSARGQANTEAFF. CDR3 sequence (DNA): TGCAGCGCACGGGGACAGGCGAACACTGAAGCTTTCTTT.